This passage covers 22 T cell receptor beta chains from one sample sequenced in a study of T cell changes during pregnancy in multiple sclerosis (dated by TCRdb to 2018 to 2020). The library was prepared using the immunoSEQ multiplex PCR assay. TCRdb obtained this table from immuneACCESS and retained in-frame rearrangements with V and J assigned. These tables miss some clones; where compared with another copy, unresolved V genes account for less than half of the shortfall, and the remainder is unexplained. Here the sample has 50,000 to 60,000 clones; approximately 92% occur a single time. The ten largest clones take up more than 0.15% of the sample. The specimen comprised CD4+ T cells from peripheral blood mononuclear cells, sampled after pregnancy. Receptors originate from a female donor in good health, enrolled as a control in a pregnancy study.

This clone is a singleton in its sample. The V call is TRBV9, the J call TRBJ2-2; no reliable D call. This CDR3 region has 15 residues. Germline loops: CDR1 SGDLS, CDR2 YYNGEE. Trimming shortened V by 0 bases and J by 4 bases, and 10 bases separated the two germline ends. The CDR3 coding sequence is TGTGCCAGCAGCGTAGTTTCGAGTTTCACCGGGGAGCTGTTTTTT. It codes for CASSVVSSFTGELFF.

CDR3 DNA sequence: TGTGCCAGCAGCTTGACACTGGAAAAAGAGACCCAGTACTTC. Protein: CASSLTLEKETQYF. The V call is TRBV11-2, the J call TRBJ2-5; D remains unclear. The CDR3 spans 14 residues. From germline, CDR1 is SGHAT and CDR2 FQNNGV. V was pared by 3 bases and J by 3 bases, with 11 bases between.

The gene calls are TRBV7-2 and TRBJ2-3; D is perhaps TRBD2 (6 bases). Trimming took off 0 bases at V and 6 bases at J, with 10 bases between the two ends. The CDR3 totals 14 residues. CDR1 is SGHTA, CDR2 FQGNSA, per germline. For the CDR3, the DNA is TGTGCCAGCAGCTTAGCGGGAGGCCGGGATACGCAGTATTTT. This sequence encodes CASSLAGGRDTQYF.

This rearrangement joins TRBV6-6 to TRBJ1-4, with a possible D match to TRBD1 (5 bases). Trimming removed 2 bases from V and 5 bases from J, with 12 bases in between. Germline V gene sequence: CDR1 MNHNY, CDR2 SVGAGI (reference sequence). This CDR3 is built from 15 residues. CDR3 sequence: CASSYAGPANEKLFF. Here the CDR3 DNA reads TGTGCCAGCAGTTACGCGGGACCGGCGAATGAAAAACTGTTTTTT.

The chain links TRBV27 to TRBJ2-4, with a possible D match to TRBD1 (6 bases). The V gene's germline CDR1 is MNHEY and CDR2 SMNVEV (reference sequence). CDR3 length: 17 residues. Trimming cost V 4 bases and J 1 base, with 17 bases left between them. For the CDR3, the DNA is TGTGCCAGCAGTTCCACCTATGGACAGTTGGCCAAAAACATTCAGTACTTC. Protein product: CASSSTYGQLAKNIQYF.

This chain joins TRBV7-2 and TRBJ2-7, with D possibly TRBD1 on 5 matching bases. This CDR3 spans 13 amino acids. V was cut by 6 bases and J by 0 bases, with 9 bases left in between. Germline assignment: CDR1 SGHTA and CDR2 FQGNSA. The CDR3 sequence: CASSRTFSYEQYF. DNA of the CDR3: TGTGCCAGCAGTCGGACATTCTCCTACGAGCAGTACTTC.

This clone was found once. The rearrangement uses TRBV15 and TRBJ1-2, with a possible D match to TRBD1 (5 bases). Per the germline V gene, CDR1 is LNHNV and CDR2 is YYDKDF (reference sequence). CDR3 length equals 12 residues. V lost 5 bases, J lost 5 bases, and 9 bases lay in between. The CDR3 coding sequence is TGTGCCACCAGCGAGGGGACTTATGGCTACACCTTC. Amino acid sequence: CATSEGTYGYTF.

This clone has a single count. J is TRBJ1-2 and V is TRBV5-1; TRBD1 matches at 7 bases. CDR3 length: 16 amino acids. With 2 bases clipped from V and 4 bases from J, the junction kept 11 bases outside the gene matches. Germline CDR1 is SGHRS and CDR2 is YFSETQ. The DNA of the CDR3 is TGCGCCAGCAGCTTCTCGATTGGGACAGACTTCTATGGCTACACCTTC. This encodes CASSFSIGTDFYGYTF.

Here the CDR3 DNA reads TGTGCCAGCAGCATAGACAGGGCTTCTGGAAACACCATATATTTT. It specifies CASSIDRASGNTIYF. The chain links TRBV6-5 to TRBJ1-3; 7 bases align to TRBD1. The germline V gene has CDR1 MNHEY and CDR2 SVGAGI. The CDR3 has 15 residues. The J segment lost 1 base and the V segment lost 6 bases, leaving 6 bases of the junction unmatched.

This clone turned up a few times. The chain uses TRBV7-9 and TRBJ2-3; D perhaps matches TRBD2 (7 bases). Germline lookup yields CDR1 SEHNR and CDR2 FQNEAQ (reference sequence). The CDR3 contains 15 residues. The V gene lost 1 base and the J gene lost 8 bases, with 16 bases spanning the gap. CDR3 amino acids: CASSLGTGGVGTQYF. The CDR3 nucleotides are TGTGCCAGCAGCTTAGGGACGGGGGGCGTGGGTACGCAGTATTTT.

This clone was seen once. The CDR3 region has the DNA TGTGCCAGCAGCTTACCTGGACAGTCTGGGGCCAACGTCCTGACTTTC. Encoded protein: CASSLPGQSGANVLTF. The chain employs TRBV5-6 and TRBJ2-6; the D gene is possibly TRBD1 (6 bases). The CDR3 is 16 amino acids. Between the trimmed V and J ends, which lost 2 bases and 1 base, there was a span of 10 bases. Germline CDR1 is SGHDT and CDR2 is YYEEEE.

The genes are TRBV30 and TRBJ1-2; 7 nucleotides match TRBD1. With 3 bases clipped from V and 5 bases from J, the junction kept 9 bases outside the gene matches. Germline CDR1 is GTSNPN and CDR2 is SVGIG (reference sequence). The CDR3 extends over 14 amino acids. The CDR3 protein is CAWRLPGQPYGYTF. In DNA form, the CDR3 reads TGTGCCTGGAGGCTTCCGGGACAGCCTTATGGCTACACCTTC.

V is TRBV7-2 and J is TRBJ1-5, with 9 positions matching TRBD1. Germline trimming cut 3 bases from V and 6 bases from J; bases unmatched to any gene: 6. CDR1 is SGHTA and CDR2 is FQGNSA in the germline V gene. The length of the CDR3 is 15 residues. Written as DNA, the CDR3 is TGTGCCAGCAGCTTGTCCGGACAGGGGAGTCAGCCCCAGCATTTT. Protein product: CASSLSGQGSQPQHF.

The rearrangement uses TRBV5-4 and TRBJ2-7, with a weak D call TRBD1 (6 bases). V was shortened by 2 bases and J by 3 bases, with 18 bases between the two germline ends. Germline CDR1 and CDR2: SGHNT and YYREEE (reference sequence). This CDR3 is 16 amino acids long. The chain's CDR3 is CASSFLDRPAIYEQYF. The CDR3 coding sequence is TGTGCCAGCAGCTTCCTCGACAGGCCGGCGATCTACGAGCAGTACTTC.

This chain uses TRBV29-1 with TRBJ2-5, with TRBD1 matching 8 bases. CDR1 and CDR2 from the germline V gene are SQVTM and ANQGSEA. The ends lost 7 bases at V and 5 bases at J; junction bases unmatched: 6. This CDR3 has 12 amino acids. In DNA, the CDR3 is TGCAGCGCCTTGACAGGGGAGGAGACCCAGTACTTC. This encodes CSALTGEETQYF.

The DNA for the CDR3 is TGTGCCAGCAGCTTAGCGGGAGTGGGCCCAGATACGCAGTATTTT. It yields the protein CASSLAGVGPDTQYF. This chain links TRBV7-3 with TRBJ2-3; TRBD2 matches at 7 bases. The germline gives CDR1 SGHTA, CDR2 FQGTGA. CDR3 size: 15 residues. V gave up 2 bases and J gave up 4 bases; unmatched junction bases: 6.

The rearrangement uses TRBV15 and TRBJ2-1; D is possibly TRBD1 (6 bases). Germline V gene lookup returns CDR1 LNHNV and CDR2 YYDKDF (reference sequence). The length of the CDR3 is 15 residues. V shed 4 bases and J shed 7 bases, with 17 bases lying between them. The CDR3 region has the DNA TGTGCCACCAGCATACTGTCAGGGGCCTTGAATGAGCAGTTCTTC. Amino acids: CATSILSGALNEQFF.

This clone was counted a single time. As DNA, the CDR3 is TGTGCCAGCAGCTCTCCCTCGGGGGGACACACAGATACGCAGTATTTT. Encoded protein: CASSSPSGGHTDTQYF. The V gene is TRBV7-9, the J gene TRBJ2-3, with a weak D call TRBD2 (7 bases). The CDR3 has 16 amino acids. In germline, CDR1 is SEHNR, CDR2 FQNEAQ (reference sequence). Trimming removed 4 bases from V and 2 bases from J, with 16 bases in between.

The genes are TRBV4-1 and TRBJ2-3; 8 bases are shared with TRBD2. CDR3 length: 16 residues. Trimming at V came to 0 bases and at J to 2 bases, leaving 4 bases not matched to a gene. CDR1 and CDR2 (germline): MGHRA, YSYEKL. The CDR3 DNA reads TGCGCCAGCAGCCAAGAAGGCGGGGGGTACACAGATACGCAGTATTTT. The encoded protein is CASSQEGGGYTDTQYF.

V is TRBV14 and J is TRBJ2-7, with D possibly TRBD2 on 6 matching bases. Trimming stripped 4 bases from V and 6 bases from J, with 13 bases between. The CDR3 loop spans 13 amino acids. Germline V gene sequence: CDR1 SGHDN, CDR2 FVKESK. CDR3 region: CASSRRDHFEQYF. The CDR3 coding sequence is TGTGCCAGCAGCCGGAGGGACCACTTCGAGCAGTACTTC.

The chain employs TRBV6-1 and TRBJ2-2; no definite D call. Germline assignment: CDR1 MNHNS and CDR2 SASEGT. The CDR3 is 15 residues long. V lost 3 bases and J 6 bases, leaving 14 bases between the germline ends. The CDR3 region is CASSESRPLPGELFF. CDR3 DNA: TGTGCCAGCAGTGAGTCGCGTCCACTACCCGGGGAGCTGTTTTTT.

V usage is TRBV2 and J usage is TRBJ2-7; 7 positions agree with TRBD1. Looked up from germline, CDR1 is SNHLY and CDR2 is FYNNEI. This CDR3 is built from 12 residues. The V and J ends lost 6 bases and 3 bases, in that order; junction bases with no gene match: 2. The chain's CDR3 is CASRAGGYEQYF. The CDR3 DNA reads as TGTGCCAGCAGGGCAGGGGGCTACGAGCAGTACTTC.